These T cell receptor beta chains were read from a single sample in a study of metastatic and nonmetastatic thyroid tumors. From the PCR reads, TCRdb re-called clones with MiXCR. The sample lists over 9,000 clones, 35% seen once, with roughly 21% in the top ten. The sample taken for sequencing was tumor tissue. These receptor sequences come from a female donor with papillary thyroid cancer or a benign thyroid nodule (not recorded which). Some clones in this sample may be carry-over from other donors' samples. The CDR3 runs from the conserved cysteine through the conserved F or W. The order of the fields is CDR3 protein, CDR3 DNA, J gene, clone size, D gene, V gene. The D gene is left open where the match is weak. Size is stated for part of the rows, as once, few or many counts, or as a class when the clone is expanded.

CASSQDLDSKNQPQHF	TGTGCCAGCAGCCAAGACTTGGACAGCAAAAATCAGCCCCAGCATTTT	TRBJ1-5	-	-	TRBV4-2
CASSGVGGYTF	TGTGCCAGCAGTGGGGTAGGAGGTTACACCTTC	TRBJ1-2	-	-	TRBV6-1
CASTRTGSNEQFF	TGTGCCAGCACCAGGACAGGGTCCAATGAGCAGTTCTTC	TRBJ2-1	-	TRBD1	TRBV6-1
CASSTWATANTGELFF	TGTGCCAGCTCAACCTGGGCGACAGCGAACACCGGGGAGCTGTTTTTT	TRBJ2-2	-	-	TRBV18
CASSLEPNTGELFF	TGCGCCAGCAGCTTGGAACCGAACACCGGGGAGCTGTTTTTT	TRBJ2-2	-	-	TRBV5-1
CARAGGDSYEQYF	TGTGCCCGGGCGGGGGGGGACTCCTACGAGCAGTACTTC	TRBJ2-7	-	TRBD2	TRBV30
CAWSVEGGADTQYF	TGTGCCTGGAGTGTAGAGGGTGGGGCAGATACGCAGTATTTT	TRBJ2-3	once	-	TRBV30
CASSQDTYRANTEAFF	TGCGCCAGCAGCCAAGACACGTACAGGGCTAACACTGAAGCTTTCTTT	TRBJ1-1	-	-	TRBV4-1
CSVAKGNRGEQYF	TGCAGTGTTGCCAAGGGAAACAGGGGCGAGCAGTACTTC	TRBJ2-7	-	TRBD1	TRBV20-1
CASIHRLLNTEAFF	TGTGCCAGCATCCACAGGTTACTGAACACTGAAGCTTTCTTT	TRBJ1-1	-	-	TRBV28
CASSEWDGASYEQYF	TGCGCCAGCAGTGAATGGGACGGGGCATCCTACGAGCAGTACTTC	TRBJ2-7	few	-	TRBV10-1
CASSFGHTLYGYTF	TGTGCCAGCAGCTTCGGACATACCCTTTATGGCTACACCTTC	TRBJ1-2	medium-sized	-	TRBV7-9
CASSLVGKGGTDTQYF	TGTGCCAGCAGCTTAGTGGGGAAAGGGGGGACAGATACGCAGTATTTT	TRBJ2-3	many	-	TRBV13
CASTQGSGGSPLHF	TGTGCCAGTACTCAAGGTAGCGGGGGATCACCCCTCCACTTT	TRBJ1-6	-	-	TRBV19
CASSRDSNQPQHF	TGTGCCAGCAGTAGAGATAGCAATCAGCCCCAGCATTTT	TRBJ1-5	-	-	TRBV28
CSARRGRYSNQPQRF	TGCAGTGCTAGAAGGGGCCGGTATAGCAATCAGCCCCAGCGTTTT	TRBJ1-5	-	-	TRBV20-1
CASSQDLGLAVTQYF	TGTGCCAGCAGCCAAGATCTAGGACTAGCGGTTACGCAGTATTTT	TRBJ2-3	-	TRBD2	TRBV3-1
CASSLSSIITGELFF	TGTGCCAGCAGTTTATCGTCCATAATCACCGGGGAGCTGTTTTTT	TRBJ2-2	few	-	TRBV27
CASTVTGGTSPLHF	TGTGCCAGCACCGTGACAGGGGGGACATCACCCCTCCACTTT	TRBJ1-6	-	TRBD1	TRBV6-1
CASSPAGAYEQYF	TGTGCCAGCAGTCCCGCAGGAGCCTACGAGCAGTACTTC	TRBJ2-7	-	-	TRBV28
CASSYDRQGTGELFF	TGTGCCAGCAGTTACGATCGGCAGGGCACCGGGGAGCTGTTTTTT	TRBJ2-2	many	-	TRBV6-5
CASTRTSGGAGELFF	TGTGCCAGCACCCGGACTAGCGGGGGGGCCGGGGAGCTGTTTTTT	TRBJ2-2	medium-sized	TRBD2	TRBV12-3/TRBV12-4
CASSQTTAPYEQYF	TGTGCCAGCAGCCAGACTACAGCCCCCTACGAGCAGTACTTC	TRBJ2-7	medium-sized	-	TRBV3-1
CASSHDRGRSYEQYF	TGTGCCAGCAGCCATGACAGGGGGAGATCCTACGAGCAGTACTTC	TRBJ2-7	-	TRBD1	TRBV6-2/TRBV6-3
CASSYPPTSGSTDEQFF	TGTGCCAGCAGTTATCCCCCAACTAGCGGGAGCACCGATGAGCAGTTCTTC	TRBJ2-1	-	TRBD2	TRBV6-5
CASSQWAGLDNEQFF	TGTGCCAGCAGCCAATGGGCTGGGTTGGACAATGAGCAGTTCTTC	TRBJ2-1	-	-	TRBV14
CASRQKPRGVYGYTF	TGTGCCAGCAGACAAAAACCCCGGGGGGTCTATGGCTACACCTTC	TRBJ1-2	medium-sized	-	TRBV6-1
CASSLSGGANTEAFF	TGTGCCAGCAGCTTAAGTGGGGGGGCGAACACTGAAGCTTTCTTT	TRBJ1-1	-	-	TRBV7-3
CSAMHRAGANVLTF	TGCAGTGCCATGCACAGGGCTGGGGCCAACGTCCTGACTTTC	TRBJ2-6	-	-	TRBV20-1
CASAGTSGQFSLADTQYF	TGTGCCAGCGCCGGGACTAGCGGACAATTCAGTTTGGCAGATACGCAGTATTTT	TRBJ2-3	few	TRBD2	TRBV27
CASSLDLRNTIYF	TGTGCCAGCAGCCTCGACCTCCGTAACACCATATATTTT	TRBJ1-3	-	-	TRBV11-3
CASRDRGLSGNTIYF	TGTGCCAGTCGGGACAGGGGCCTCTCTGGAAACACCATATATTTT	TRBJ1-3	medium-sized	TRBD1	TRBV19
CASSSIDEQFF	TGTGCCAGCAGCTCCATCGATGAGCAGTTCTTC	TRBJ2-1	-	-	TRBV7-9
CASSPDRFSYEQYF	TGTGCCAGCAGCCCCGACAGGTTCTCCTACGAGCAGTACTTC	TRBJ2-7	-	-	TRBV7-2
CSALQRQGADQPQHF	TGCAGTGCCCTACAACGACAGGGGGCTGATCAGCCCCAGCATTTT	TRBJ1-5	medium-sized	TRBD1	TRBV20-1
CASSPAGAGFNEQFF	TGTGCCAGCTCACCGGCTGGGGCAGGGTTTAATGAGCAGTTCTTC	TRBJ2-1	-	-	TRBV18
CSVEGGGGYTF	TGCAGCGTTGAAGGGGGGGGCGGCTACACCTTC	TRBJ1-2	-	-	TRBV29-1
CASSEAVPGNTIYF	TGTGCCAGCAGTGAAGCGGTTCCTGGAAACACCATATATTTT	TRBJ1-3	-	-	TRBV6-1
CASSLVAGLLAGVTGELFF	TGCGCCAGCAGCTTGGTGGCAGGCCTTCTAGCGGGAGTCACCGGGGAGCTGTTTTTT	TRBJ2-2	-	TRBD2	TRBV5-1
CASRPWGVGINQPQHF	TGTGCCAGCAGGCCCTGGGGGGTAGGAATCAACCAGCCCCAGCATTTT	TRBJ1-5	-	-	TRBV6-1
CASSTNRGTEAFF	TGTGCCAGCAGCACAAACAGGGGCACTGAAGCTTTCTTT	TRBJ1-1	-	TRBD1	TRBV6-2/TRBV6-3
CASSLSDRVGYTF	TGTGCCAGCAGTTTATCGGACAGGGTAGGCTACACCTTC	TRBJ1-2	-	TRBD1	TRBV27
CASILGGGADTQYF	-	TRBJ2-3	few	-	TRBV2
CASRDPRGQGQPQHF	TGTGCCAGCAGGGACCCTAGGGGGCAAGGGCAGCCCCAGCATTTT	TRBJ1-5	few	TRBD1	TRBV6-2/TRBV6-3
CASSEASRTVGYTF	TGTGCCAGCAGTGAAGCGAGCAGGACTGTGGGCTACACCTTC	TRBJ1-2	large	-	TRBV6-1
CASSLLYPTGELFF	TGTGCCAGCAGTTTATTATATCCCACCGGGGAGCTGTTTTTT	TRBJ2-2	-	-	TRBV27
CASTTSGREAYEQYF	TGTGCCAGCACGACTAGCGGGAGGGAGGCCTACGAGCAGTACTTC	TRBJ2-7	few	TRBD2	TRBV6-2/TRBV6-3
CASSLSGTGPYEQYF	TGTGCCAGCAGCTTATCAGGGACAGGGCCCTACGAGCAGTACTTC	TRBJ2-7	-	TRBD1	TRBV7-9
CASTSGVLSTDTQYF	TGTGCCAGTACCAGCGGAGTACTTAGCACAGATACGCAGTATTTT	TRBJ2-3	once	-	TRBV11-1
CASSRGLAGYQETQYF	TGCGCCAGCTCTAGAGGACTAGCGGGATACCAAGAGACCCAGTACTTC	TRBJ2-5	once	TRBD2	TRBV5-1
CASSLNRAAGGLNF	TGTGCCAGCAGCTTAAATAGGGCCGCAGGGGGCTTGAACTTC	TRBJ2-7	medium-sized	TRBD1	TRBV7-2
CASRGVEGSPLHF	TGTGCCAGCAGGGGGGTTGAAGGATCACCCCTCCACTTT	TRBJ1-6	-	-	TRBV27
CASSSGWAQETQYF	TGTGCCAGCTCCTCGGGGTGGGCCCAAGAGACCCAGTACTTC	TRBJ2-5	once	-	TRBV28
CASSQIAGGGSEQFF	TGCGCCAGCAGCCAGATAGCGGGAGGGGGTTCGGAGCAGTTCTTC	TRBJ2-1	-	TRBD2	TRBV4-3
CASSHPFGELFF	TGTGCCAGCAGCCACCCTTTCGGGGAGCTGTTTTTT	TRBJ2-2	large	-	TRBV6-1
CASSSLSWSDTQYF	TGTGCCAGCAGCTCTCTTAGTTGGTCAGATACGCAGTATTTT	TRBJ2-3	-	-	TRBV28
CASVFETVNYGYTF	TGTGCCAGCGTCTTTGAGACGGTCAACTATGGCTACACCTTC	TRBJ1-2	-	-	TRBV2
CASTRTGGNYGYTF	TGTGCCAGTACCCGGACAGGGGGGAACTATGGCTACACCTTC	TRBJ1-2	-	TRBD1	TRBV19
CASSLYLAETYEQYF	TGTGCCAGCAGCTTATATCTAGCGGAAACCTACGAGCAGTACTTC	TRBJ2-7	-	TRBD2	TRBV7-8
CASSRSNTDTQYF	TGTGCCAGCAGCCGGTCAAACACAGATACGCAGTATTTT	TRBJ2-3	-	-	TRBV28